This TCR beta chain was captured in a study of blood T cell repertoires in COVID-19. Study details: Acute-phase and convalescent COVID-19 samples originated in the United States, Italy and Spain.

Original methodology: Amplified reference gene primers provided the basis for estimating nucleated cell counts. Measured with immunoSEQ multiplex PCR; TCRdb has only the in-frame clones, and not every one. The V and J calls and clone size are taken from that table; D and trimming were inferred from the DNA. This table holds 150,000 to 200,000 clones, approximately 82% found once. This CDR3 is 12 amino acids long. The germline V gene has CDR1 SGHDT and CDR2 YYEEEE. J lost 13 bases, V lost 7 bases, and 11 bases had no gene match. Patients at the Seattle site were enrolled during active infection and followed longitudinally.

Sequences were obtained from peripheral blood. The clonotype comes from a woman aged 40 to 50 with COVID-19, enrolled during active disease. The rearrangement links TRBV5-6 to TRBJ2-1; 7 bases line up with TRBD1. The CDR3 DNA is TGTGCCAGCTCGAGGGACAGCGAGAGACAGTTCTTC. Translation: CASSRDSERQFF.